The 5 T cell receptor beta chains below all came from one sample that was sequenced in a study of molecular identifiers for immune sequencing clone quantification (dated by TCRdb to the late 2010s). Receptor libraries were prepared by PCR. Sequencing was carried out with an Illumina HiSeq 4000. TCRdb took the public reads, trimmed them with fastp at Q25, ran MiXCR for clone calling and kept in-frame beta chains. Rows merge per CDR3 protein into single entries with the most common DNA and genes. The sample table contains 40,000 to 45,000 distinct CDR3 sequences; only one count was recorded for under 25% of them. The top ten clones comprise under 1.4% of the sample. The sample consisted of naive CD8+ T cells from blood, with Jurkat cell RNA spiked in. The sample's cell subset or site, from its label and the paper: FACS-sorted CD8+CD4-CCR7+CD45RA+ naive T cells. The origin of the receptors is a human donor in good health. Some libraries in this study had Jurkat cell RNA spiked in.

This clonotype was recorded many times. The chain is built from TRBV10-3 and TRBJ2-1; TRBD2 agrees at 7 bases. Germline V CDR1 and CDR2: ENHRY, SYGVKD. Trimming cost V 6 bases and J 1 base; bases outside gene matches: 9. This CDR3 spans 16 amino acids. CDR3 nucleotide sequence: TGTGCCATCAGCGAAGGAAGCGGGGTTTCCTACAATGAGCAGTTCTTC. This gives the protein CAISEGSGVSYNEQFF.

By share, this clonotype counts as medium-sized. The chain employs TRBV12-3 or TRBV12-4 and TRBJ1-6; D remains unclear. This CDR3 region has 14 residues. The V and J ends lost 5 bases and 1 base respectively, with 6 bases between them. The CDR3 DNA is TGTGCCAGCAGTACCGATTCCTATAATTCACCCCTCCACTTT. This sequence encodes CASSTDSYNSPLHF.

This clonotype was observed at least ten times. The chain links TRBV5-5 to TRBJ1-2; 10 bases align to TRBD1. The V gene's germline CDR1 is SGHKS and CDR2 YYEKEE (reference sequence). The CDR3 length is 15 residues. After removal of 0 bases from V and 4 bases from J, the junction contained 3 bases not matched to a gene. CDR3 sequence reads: CASSLEGQGSYGYTF. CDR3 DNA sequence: TGTGCCAGCAGCTTGGAGGGACAGGGGTCCTATGGCTACACCTTC.

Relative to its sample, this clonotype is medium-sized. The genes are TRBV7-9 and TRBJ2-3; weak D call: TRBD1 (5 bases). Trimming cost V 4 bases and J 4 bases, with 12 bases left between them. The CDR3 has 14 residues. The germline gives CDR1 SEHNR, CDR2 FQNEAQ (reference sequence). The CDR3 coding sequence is TGTGCCAGCAGCTCCATAGGGGCGGCAGATACGCAGTATTTT. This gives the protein CASSSIGAADTQYF.

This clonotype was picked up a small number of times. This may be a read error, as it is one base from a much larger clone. The CDR3 bases are TGTGCCAGCAGCAGCAGACGGGGCAGCTTAAACACTGAAGCTTTCTTT. It encodes CASSSRRGSLNTEAFF. The chain combines TRBV27 with TRBJ1-1; TRBD1 might be the D (5 bases). The V end was cut by 6 bases, the J end by 2 bases, with 19 bases between. Germline CDR1 and CDR2: MNHEY and SMNVEV (reference sequence). The CDR3 sequence is 16 residues long.